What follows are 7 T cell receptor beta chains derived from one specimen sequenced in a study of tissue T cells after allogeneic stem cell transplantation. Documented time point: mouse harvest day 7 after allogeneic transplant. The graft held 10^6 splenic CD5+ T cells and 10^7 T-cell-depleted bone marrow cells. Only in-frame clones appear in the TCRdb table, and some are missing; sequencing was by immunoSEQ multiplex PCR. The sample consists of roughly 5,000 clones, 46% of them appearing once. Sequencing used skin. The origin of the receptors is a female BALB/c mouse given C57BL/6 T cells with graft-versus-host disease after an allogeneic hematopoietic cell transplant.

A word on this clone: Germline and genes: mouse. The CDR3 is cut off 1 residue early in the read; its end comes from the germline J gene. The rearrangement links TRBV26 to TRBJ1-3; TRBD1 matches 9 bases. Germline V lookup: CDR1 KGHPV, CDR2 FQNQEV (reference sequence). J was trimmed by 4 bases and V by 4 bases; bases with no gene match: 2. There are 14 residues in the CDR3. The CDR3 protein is CASSPGQGGNTLYF. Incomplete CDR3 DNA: TGTGCCAGCAGTCCGGGACAGGGAGGAAATACGCTCTAT. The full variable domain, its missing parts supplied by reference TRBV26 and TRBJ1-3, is NSKVIQTPRYLVKGQGQKAKMRCIPEKGHPVVFWYQQNKNNEFKFLINFQNQEVLQQIDMTEKRFSAECPSNSPCSLEIQSSEAGDSALYLCASSPGQGGNTLYFGEGSRLIVV.

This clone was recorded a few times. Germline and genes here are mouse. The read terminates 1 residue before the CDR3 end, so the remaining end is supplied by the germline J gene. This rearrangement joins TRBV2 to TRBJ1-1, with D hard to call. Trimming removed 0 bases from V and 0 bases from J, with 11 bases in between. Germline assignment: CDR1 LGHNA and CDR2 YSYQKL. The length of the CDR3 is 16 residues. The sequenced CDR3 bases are TGTGCCAGCAGCCAAGAGGGGAGCGGGGCAAACACAGAAGTCTTC. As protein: CASSQEGSGANTEVF. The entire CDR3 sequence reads CASSQEGSGANTEVFF.

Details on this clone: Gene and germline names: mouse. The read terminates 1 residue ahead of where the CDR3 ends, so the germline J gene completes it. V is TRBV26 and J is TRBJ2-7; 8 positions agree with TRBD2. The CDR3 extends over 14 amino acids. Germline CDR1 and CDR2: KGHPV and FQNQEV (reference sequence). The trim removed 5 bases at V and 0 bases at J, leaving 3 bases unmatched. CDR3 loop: CASSNWGSSYEQYF. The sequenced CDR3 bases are TGTGCCAGCAGTAACTGGGGGAGCTCCTATGAACAGTAC.

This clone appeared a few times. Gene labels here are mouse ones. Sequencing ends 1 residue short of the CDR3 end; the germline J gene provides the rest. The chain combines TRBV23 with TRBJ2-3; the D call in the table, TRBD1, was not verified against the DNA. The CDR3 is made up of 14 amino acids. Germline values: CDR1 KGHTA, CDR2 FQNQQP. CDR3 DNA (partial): TGCTCCAGCAGTCGGGACAGAAATGCAGAAACGCTGTAT. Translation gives CSSSRDRNAETLY. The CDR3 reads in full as CSSSRDRNAETLYF.

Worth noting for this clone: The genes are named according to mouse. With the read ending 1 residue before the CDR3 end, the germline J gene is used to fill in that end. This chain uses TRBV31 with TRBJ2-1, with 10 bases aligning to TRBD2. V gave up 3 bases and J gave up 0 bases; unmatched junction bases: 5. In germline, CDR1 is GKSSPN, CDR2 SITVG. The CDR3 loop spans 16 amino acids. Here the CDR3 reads CAWSRTGGVNYAEQFF. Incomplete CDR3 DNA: TGTGCCTGGAGCCGAACTGGGGGGGTTAACTATGCTGAGCAGTTC. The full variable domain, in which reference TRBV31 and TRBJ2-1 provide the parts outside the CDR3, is AQTIHQWPVAEIKAVGSPLSLGCTIKGKSSPNLYWYWQATGGTLQQLFYSITVGQVESVVQLNLSASRPKDDQFILSTEKLLLSHSGFYLCAWSRTGGVNYAEQFFGPGTRLTVL.

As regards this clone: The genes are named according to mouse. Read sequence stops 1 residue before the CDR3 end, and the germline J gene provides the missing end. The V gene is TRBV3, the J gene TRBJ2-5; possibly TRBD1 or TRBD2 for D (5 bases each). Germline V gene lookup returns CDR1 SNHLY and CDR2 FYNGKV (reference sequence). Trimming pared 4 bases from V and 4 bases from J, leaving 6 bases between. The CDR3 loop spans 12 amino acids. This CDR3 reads CASSWGKDTQYF. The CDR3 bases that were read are TGTGCCAGCAGCTGGGGGAAAGACACCCAGTAC.

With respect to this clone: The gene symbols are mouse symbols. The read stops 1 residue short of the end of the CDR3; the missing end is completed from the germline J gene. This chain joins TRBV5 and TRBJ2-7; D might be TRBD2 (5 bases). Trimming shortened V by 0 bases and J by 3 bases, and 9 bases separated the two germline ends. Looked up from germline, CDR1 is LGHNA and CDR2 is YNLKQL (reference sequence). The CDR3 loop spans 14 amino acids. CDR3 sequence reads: CASSQEEWGYEQYF. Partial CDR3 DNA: TGTGCCAGCAGCCAAGAAGAATGGGGCTATGAACAGTAC.